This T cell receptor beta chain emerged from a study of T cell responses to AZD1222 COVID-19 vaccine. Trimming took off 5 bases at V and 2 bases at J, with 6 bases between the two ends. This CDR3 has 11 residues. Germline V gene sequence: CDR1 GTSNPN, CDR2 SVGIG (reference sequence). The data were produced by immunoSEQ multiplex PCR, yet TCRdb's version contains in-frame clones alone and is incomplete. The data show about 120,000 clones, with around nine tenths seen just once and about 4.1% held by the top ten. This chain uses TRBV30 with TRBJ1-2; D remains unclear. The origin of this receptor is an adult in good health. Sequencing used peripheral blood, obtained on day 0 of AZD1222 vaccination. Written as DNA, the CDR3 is TGTGCCTGGGGTAGGAACTATGGCTACACCTTC. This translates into CAWGRNYGYTF.